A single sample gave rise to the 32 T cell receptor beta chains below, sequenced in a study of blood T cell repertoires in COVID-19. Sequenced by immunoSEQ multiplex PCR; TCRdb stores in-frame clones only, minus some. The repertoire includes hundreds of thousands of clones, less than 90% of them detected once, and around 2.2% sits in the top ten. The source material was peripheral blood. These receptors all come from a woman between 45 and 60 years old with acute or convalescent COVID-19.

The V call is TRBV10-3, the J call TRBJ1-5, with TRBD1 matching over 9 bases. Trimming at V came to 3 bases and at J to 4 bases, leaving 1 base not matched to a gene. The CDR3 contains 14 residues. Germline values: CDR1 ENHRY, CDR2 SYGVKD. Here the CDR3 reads CAISDDRGNQPQHF. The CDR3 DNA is TGTGCCATCAGTGATGACAGGGGGAATCAGCCCCAGCATTTT.

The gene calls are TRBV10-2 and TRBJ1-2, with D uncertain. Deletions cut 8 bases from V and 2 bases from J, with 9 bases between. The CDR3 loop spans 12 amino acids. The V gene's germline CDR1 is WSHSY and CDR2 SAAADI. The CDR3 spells CASVRENYGYTF. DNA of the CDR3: TGCGCCAGCGTAAGAGAAAACTATGGCTACACCTTC.

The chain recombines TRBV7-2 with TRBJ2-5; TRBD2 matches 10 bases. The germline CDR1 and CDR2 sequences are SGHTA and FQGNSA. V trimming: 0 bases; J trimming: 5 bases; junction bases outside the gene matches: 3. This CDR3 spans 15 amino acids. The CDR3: CASSLALAGVETQYF. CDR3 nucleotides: TGTGCCAGCAGCTTAGCGCTAGCGGGAGTGGAGACCCAGTACTTC.

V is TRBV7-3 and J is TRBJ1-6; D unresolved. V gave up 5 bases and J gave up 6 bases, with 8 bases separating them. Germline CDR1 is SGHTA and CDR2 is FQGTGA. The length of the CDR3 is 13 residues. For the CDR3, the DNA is TGTGCCAGCAGCCTGGAGTTTAATTCACCCCTCCACTTT. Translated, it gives CASSLEFNSPLHF.

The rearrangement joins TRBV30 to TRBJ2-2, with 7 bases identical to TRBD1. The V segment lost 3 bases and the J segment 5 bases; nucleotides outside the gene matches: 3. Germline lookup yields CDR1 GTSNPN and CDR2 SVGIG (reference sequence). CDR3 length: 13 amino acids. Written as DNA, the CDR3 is TGTGCCTGGAGCCTACAGGGGACCGGGGAGCTGTTTTTT. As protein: CAWSLQGTGELFF.

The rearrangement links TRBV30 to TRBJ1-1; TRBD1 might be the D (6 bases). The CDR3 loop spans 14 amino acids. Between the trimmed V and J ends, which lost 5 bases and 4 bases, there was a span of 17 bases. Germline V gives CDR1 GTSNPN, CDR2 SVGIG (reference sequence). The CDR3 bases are TGTGCCTGGGCTGGGGGCAGCCGAGGCACTGAAGCTTTCTTT. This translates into CAWAGGSRGTEAFF. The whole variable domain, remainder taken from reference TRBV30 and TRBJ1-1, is SQTIHQWPATLVQPVGSPLSLECTVEGTSNPNLYWYRQAAGRGLQLLFYSVGIGQISSEVPQNLSASRPQDRQFILSSKKLLLSDSGFYLCAWAGGSRGTEAFFGQGTRLTVV.

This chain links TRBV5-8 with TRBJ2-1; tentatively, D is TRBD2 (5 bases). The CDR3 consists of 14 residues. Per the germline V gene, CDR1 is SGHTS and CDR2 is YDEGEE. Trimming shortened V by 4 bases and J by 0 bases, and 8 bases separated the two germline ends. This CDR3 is CASSGGSSYNEQFF. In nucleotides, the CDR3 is TGTGCCAGCAGCGGAGGTAGCTCCTACAATGAGCAGTTCTTC.

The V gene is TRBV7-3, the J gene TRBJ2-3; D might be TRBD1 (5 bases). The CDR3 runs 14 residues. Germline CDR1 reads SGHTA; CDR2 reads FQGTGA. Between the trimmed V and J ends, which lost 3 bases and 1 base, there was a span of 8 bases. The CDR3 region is CASSLTARTDTQYF. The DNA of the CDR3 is TGTGCCAGCAGCTTGACAGCACGCACAGATACGCAGTATTTT.

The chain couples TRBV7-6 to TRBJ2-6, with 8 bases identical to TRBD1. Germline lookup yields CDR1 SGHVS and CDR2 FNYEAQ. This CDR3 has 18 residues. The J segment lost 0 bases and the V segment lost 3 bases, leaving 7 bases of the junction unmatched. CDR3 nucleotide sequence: TGTGCCAGCAGCTTCTCCGGGACAGGTTTCTCTGGGGCCAACGTCCTGACTTTC. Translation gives CASSFSGTGFSGANVLTF.

CDR3 in DNA: TGTGCCAGCAGTTACGGGGGGGCTCAGCCCCAGCATTTT. This codes for CASSYGGAQPQHF. The chain uses TRBV6-5 and TRBJ1-5, with D possibly matching TRBD1 (6 bases). CDR1 and CDR2 from the germline V gene are MNHEY and SVGAGI. V was clipped by 2 bases and J by 6 bases, with 8 bases between them. This CDR3 is 13 amino acids long.

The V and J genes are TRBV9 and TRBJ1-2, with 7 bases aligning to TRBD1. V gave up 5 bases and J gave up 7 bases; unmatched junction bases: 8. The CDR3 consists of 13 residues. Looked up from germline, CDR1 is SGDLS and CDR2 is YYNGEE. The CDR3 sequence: CASRPTGVGGYTF. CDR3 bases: TGTGCCAGCAGACCCACAGGGGTGGGTGGCTACACCTTC.

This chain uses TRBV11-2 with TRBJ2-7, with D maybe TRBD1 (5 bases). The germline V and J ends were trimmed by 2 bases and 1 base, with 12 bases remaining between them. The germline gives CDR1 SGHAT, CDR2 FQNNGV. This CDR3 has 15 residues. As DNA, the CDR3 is TGTGCCAGCAGCTTATCGTCTGGGGCGTCCTACGAGCAGTACTTC. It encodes CASSLSSGASYEQYF.

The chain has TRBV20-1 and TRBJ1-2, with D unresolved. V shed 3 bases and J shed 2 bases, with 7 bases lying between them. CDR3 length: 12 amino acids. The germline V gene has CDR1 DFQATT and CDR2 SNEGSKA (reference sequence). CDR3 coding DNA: TGCAGTGCTAGTTCCTTAAACTATGGCTACACCTTC. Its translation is CSASSLNYGYTF.

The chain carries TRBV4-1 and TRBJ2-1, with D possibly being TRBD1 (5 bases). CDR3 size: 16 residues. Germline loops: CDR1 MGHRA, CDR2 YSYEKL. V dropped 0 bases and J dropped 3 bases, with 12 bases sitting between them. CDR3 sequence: CASSQEGQANYNEQFF. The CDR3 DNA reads TGCGCCAGCAGCCAAGAGGGGCAGGCGAACTACAATGAGCAGTTCTTC.

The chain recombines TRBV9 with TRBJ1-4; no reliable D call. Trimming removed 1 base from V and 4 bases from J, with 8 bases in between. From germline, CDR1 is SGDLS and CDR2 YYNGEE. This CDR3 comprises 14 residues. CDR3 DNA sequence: TGTGCCAGCAGCGTAACAGATTATAATGAAAAACTGTTTTTT. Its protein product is CASSVTDYNEKLFF.

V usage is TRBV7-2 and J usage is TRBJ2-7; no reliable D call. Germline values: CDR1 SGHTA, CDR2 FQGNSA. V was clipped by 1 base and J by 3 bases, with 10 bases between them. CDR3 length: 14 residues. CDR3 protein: CASSLVWASYEQYF. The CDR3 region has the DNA TGTGCCAGCAGCTTAGTTTGGGCGAGCTACGAGCAGTACTTC.

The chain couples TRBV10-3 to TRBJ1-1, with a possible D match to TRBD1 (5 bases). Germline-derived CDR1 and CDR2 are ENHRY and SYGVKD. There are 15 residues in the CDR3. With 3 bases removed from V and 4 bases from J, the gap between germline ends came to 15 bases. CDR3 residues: CAISESGGGFTEAFF. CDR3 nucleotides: TGTGCCATCAGTGAATCCGGGGGGGGATTCACTGAAGCTTTCTTT.

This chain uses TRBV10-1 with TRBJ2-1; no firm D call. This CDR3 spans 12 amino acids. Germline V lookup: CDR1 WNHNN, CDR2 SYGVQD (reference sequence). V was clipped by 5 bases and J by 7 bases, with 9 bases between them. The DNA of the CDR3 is TGCGCCAGCAGTATATTAGATAATGAGCAGTTCTTC. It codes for CASSILDNEQFF.

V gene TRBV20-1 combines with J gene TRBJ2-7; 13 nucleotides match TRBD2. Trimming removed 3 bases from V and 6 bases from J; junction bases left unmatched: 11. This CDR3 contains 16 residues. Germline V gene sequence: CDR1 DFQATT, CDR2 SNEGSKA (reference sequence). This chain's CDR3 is CSASPDLGTSGIEQYF. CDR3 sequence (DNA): TGCAGTGCTAGTCCTGACCTTGGGACTAGCGGGATCGAGCAGTACTTC.

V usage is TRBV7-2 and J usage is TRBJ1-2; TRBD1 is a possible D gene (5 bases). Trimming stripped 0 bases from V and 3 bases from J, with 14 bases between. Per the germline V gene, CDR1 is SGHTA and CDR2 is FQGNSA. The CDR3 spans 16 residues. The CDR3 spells CASSLAFRGMDYGYTF. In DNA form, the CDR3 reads TGTGCCAGCAGCTTAGCGTTTCGGGGGATGGACTATGGCTACACCTTC.

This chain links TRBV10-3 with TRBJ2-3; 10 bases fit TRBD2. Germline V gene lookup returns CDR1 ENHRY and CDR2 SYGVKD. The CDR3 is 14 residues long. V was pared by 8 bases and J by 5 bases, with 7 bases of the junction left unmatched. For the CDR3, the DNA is TGTGCCATCTCGGGGACTAGCGAGATAGATACGCAGTATTTT. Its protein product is CAISGTSEIDTQYF.

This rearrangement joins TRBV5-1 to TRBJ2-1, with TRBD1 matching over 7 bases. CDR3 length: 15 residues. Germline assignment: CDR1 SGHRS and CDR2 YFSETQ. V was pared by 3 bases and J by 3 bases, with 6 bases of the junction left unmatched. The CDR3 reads CASSSGQDHYNEQFF. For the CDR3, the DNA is TGCGCCAGCAGCTCCGGACAGGATCACTACAATGAGCAGTTCTTC.

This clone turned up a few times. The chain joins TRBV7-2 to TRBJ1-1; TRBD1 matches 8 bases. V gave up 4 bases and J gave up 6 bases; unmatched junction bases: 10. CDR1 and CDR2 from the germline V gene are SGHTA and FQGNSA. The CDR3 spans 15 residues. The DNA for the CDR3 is TGTGCCAGCAGCTGGCCCGGACAGGGCTCGCCTGAAGCTTTCTTT. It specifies CASSWPGQGSPEAFF.

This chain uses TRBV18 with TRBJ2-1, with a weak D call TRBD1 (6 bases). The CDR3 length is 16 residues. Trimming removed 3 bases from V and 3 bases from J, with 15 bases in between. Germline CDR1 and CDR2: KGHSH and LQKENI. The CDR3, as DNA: TGTGCCAGCTCACCCCGCGCCGGGACAATCTACAATGAGCAGTTCTTC. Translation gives CASSPRAGTIYNEQFF.

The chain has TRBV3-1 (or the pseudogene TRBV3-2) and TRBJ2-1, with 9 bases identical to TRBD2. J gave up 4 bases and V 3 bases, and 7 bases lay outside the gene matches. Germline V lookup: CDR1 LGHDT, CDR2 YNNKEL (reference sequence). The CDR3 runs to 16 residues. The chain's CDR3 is CASSHSGGFGYNEQFF. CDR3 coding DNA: TGTGCCAGCAGCCACAGCGGGGGGTTCGGGTACAATGAGCAGTTCTTC.

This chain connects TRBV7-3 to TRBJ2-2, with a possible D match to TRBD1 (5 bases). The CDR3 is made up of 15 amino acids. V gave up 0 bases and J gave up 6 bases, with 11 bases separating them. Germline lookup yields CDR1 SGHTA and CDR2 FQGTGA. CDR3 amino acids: CASSLTPQGPGELFF. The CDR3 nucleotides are TGTGCCAGCAGCTTAACACCGCAGGGCCCCGGGGAGCTGTTTTTT.

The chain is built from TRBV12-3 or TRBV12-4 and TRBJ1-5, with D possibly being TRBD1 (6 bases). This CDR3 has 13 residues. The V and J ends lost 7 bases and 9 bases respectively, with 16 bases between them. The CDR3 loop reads CASNLQGLGPQHF. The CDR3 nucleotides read TGTGCCAGCAACTTACAGGGTCTAGGGCCCCAGCATTTT.

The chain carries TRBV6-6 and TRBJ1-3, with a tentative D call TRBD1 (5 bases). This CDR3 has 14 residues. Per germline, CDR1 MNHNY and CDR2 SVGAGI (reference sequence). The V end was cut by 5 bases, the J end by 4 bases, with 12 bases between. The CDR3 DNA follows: TGTGCCAGCAGTCTGGGGCCCGGGGGAAACACCATATATTTT. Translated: CASSLGPGGNTIYF.

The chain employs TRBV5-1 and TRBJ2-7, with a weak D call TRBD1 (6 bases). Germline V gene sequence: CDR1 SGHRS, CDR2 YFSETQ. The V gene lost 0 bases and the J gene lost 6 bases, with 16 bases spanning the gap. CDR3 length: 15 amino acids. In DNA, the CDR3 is TGCGCCAGCAGCTTGGAACAGGGAAGGTTCCCCGAGCAGTACTTC. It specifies CASSLEQGRFPEQYF. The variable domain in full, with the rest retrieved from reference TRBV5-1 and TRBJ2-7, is KAGVTQTPRYLIKTRGQQVTLSCSPISGHRSVSWYQQTPGQGLQFLFEYFSETQRNKGNFPGRFSGRQFSNSRSEMNVSTLELGDSALYLCASSLEQGRFPEQYFGPGTRLTVT.

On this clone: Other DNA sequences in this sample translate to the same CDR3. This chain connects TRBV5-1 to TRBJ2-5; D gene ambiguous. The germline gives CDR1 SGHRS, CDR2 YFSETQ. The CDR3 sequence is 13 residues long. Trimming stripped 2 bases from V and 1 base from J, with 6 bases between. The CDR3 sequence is CASSFTGQETQYF. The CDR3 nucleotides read TGCGCCAGCAGCTTCACGGGCCAAGAGACCCAGTACTTC.

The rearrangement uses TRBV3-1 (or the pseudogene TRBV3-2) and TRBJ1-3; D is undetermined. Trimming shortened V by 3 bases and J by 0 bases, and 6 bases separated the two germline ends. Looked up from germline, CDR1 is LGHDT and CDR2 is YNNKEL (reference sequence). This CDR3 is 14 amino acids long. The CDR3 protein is CASSQAVSGNTIYF. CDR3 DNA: TGTGCCAGCAGCCAGGCGGTCTCTGGAAACACCATATATTTT.

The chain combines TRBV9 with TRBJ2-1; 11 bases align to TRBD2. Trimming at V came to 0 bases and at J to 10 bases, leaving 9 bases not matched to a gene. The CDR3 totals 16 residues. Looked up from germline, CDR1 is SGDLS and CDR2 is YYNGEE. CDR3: CASSVVGLAGGLEQFF. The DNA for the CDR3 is TGTGCCAGCAGCGTAGTAGGGCTAGCGGGGGGCTTGGAGCAGTTCTTC.